This passage covers 3 T cell receptor beta chains from one sample sequenced in a study of T-cell memory formation after mild COVID-19 (dated by TCRdb to the early 2020s). The library was produced with 5' RACE. The sample was run on an Illumina NovaSeq 6000. The public sequencing data were trimmed at Q25 with fastp and processed into clonotypes with MiXCR by TCRdb, which kept only in-frame beta chains. Entries that share a CDR3 protein sequence are merged under the most common genes and DNA. Present in this sample are about 340,000 distinct CDR3 sequences, approximately 21% of which were seen just once. The ten most abundant clones make up 12% of the sample. The specimen was PBMCs or a T cell subset sorted from them (not recorded which). The receptor source for this set is an adult woman who had mild COVID-19 (a few samples of this study predate the infection). The sample titles of this study are shuffled in the database, so cell type and time point are left out; the donor was told from shared clones.

This chain uses TRBV9 with TRBJ2-7, with 11 bases identical to TRBD2. The trim removed 3 bases at V and 4 bases at J, leaving 6 bases unmatched. The CDR3 spans 15 residues. Germline assignment: CDR1 SGDLS and CDR2 YYNGEE. CDR3 DNA sequence: TGTGCCAGCAGCGCCAGACTAGCGGGGTATTACGAGCAGTACTTC. This translates into CASSARLAGYYEQYF.

This clonotype was observed a few times. The chain recombines TRBV20-1 with TRBJ2-7; D may match TRBD1 or TRBD2 (5 bases each). The CDR3 has 14 amino acids. Trimming cost V 4 bases and J 2 bases, with 15 bases left between them. The germline gives CDR1 DFQATT, CDR2 SNEGSKA (reference sequence). CDR3 in amino acids: CSATRGGPTYEQYF. CDR3 DNA sequence: TGCAGTGCTACTCGGGGCGGGCCCACCTACGAGCAGTACTTC.

This clonotype was picked up a small number of times. The gene calls are TRBV10-3 and TRBJ2-1; maybe TRBD2 (6 bases). Trimming pared 7 bases from V and 2 bases from J, leaving 15 bases between. From germline, CDR1 is ENHRY and CDR2 SYGVKD. This CDR3 comprises 15 residues. CDR3 nucleotide sequence: TGTGCCATCATGGCCGGGAGTCGAACCTACAATGAGCAGTTCTTC. This codes for CAIMAGSRTYNEQFF.